These T cell receptor beta chains were read from a single sample in a study of T cell changes during pregnancy in multiple sclerosis. Clones were sequenced by immunoSEQ multiplex PCR, and TCRdb holds only the in-frame ones, with some missing. Among about 59,000 clones listed, 80% to 95% were seen once. The sequenced sample was CD4+ T cells from peripheral blood mononuclear cells, obtained before pregnancy. Every receptor here comes from a female donor with multiple sclerosis, enrolled in a pregnancy study. The CDR3 runs from the conserved cysteine through the conserved F or W. The order of the fields is J gene, V gene, D gene, clone size, CDR3 DNA, CDR3 protein. The D gene is left open where the match is weak. The size of a clone is reported for some rows only, either as once, few or many, or as a class for expanded clones.

J: TRBJ2-1; V: TRBV5-4; D: -; size: once; DNA: TGTGCCAGCAGCTTCGATTGGACCACCAAGGGGGAGCAGTTCTTC; CDR3: CASSFDWTTKGEQFF
J: TRBJ1-5; V: TRBV29-1; D: -; size: once; DNA: TGCAGCGTTGAGGTAAAGGGAGGACAGCCCCAGCATTTT; CDR3: CSVEVKGGQPQHF
J: TRBJ1-6; V: TRBV25-1; D: -; size: -; DNA: TGTGCCAGCAGTGAATATGGGGGGAATTCACCCCTCCACTTT; CDR3: CASSEYGGNSPLHF
J: TRBJ2-1; V: TRBV7-2; D: -; size: -; DNA: TGTGCCAGCAGCTTAGAGAGGGGGAGCTACAATGAGCAGTTCTTC; CDR3: CASSLERGSYNEQFF
J: TRBJ1-5; V: TRBV6-4; D: -; size: -; DNA: TGTGCCAGCCCCCAAAGTTGGGGAGAACAGCCCCAGCATTTT; CDR3: CASPQSWGEQPQHF
J: TRBJ2-2; V: TRBV7-3; D: TRBD2; size: -; DNA: TGTGCCAGCAGCTTAATCAGCGGGAGGCACACCGGGGAGCTGTTTTTT; CDR3: CASSLISGRHTGELFF
J: TRBJ1-4; V: TRBV15; D: TRBD1; size: -; DNA: TGTGCCACCAGCAGAGATAGAGGGACAGCCAATGAAAAACTGTTTTTT; CDR3: CATSRDRGTANEKLFF
J: TRBJ1-2; V: TRBV18; D: -; size: -; DNA: TGTGCCAGCTCACCCTTCGGGGGGCCAGGCTATGGCTACACCTTC; CDR3: CASSPFGGPGYGYTF
J: TRBJ2-7; V: TRBV4-2; D: TRBD2; size: -; DNA: TGTGCCAGCAGCCAAGATTGGGGGGGACTATCCTACGAGCAGTACTTC; CDR3: CASSQDWGGLSYEQYF
J: TRBJ2-7; V: TRBV29-1; D: -; size: -; DNA: TGCAGCGCCACGATGCGAGGCGAGCAGTACTTC; CDR3: CSATMRGEQYF
J: TRBJ2-1; V: TRBV29-1; D: TRBD1; size: -; DNA: TGCAGCGTACGGACAGGGGGCAATGAGCAGTTCTTC; CDR3: CSVRTGGNEQFF
J: TRBJ2-3; V: TRBV4-3; D: TRBD1; size: -; DNA: TGCGCCAGCAGCCAAGGGCGACAGGGGGCTAGCACAGATACGCAGTATTTT; CDR3: CASSQGRQGASTDTQYF
J: TRBJ2-2; V: TRBV4-2; D: -; size: -; DNA: TGTGCCAGCAGCCAAGGTTTCAGTCGCCTCACCGGGGAGCTGTTTTTT; CDR3: CASSQGFSRLTGELFF
J: TRBJ1-1; V: TRBV14; D: -; size: -; DNA: TGTGCCAGCAGCCGCGAACCCGGGACTGGCCGCACTGAAGCTTTCTTT; CDR3: CASSREPGTGRTEAFF
J: TRBJ2-7; V: TRBV27; D: -; size: -; DNA: TGTGCCAGCAAAGAGACAGGAGCCTACGAGCAGTACTTC; CDR3: CASKETGAYEQYF
J: TRBJ2-7; V: TRBV5-3; D: TRBD1; size: once; DNA: TGTGCCAGAAGCTGGGACAGCGATAGCTCCTACGAGCAGTACTTC; CDR3: CARSWDSDSSYEQYF
J: TRBJ2-7; V: TRBV5-8; D: TRBD1; size: -; DNA: TGTGCCAGCAGCGTGACAGGGGAAATTACTTACGAGCAGTACTTC; CDR3: CASSVTGEITYEQYF
J: TRBJ2-7; V: TRBV27; D: TRBD1; size: -; DNA: TGTGCCAGCAGTTTGGGACAGGGGGCTGGCGAGCAGTACTTC; CDR3: CASSLGQGAGEQYF
J: TRBJ1-5; V: TRBV5-1; D: -; size: -; DNA: TGCGCCAGCAGCTTGGACGGTGATAGCAATCAGCCCCAGCATTTT; CDR3: CASSLDGDSNQPQHF
J: TRBJ2-1; V: TRBV6-6; D: TRBD2; size: -; DNA: TGTGCCAGCAGCTCTCTAGCGGAACTTTACAATGAGCAGTTCTTC; CDR3: CASSSLAELYNEQFF
J: TRBJ2-7; V: TRBV28; D: TRBD2; size: -; DNA: TGTGCCAGCAGTTTATCTCTGCGCGGGAGAAGGTACGAGCAGTACTTC; CDR3: CASSLSLRGRRYEQYF
J: TRBJ1-3; V: TRBV7-2; D: -; size: -; DNA: TGTGCCAGCAGCTTACAGCAGGGGACTGGAAACACCATATATTTT; CDR3: CASSLQQGTGNTIYF
J: TRBJ1-1; V: TRBV9; D: TRBD1; size: -; DNA: TGTGCCAGCAGTGAGACAGGGCGGTCTGAAGCTTTCTTT; CDR3: CASSETGRSEAFF
J: TRBJ2-2; V: TRBV5-1; D: TRBD2; size: -; DNA: TGCGCCAGCTCCCAAGGCGCGGGAGGAATGACCGGGGAGCTGTTTTTT; CDR3: CASSQGAGGMTGELFF
J: TRBJ2-3; V: TRBV4-1; D: TRBD2; size: few; DNA: TGCGCCAGCAGCAGCCGGACTAGCATCTCAGCGGATACGCAGTATTTT; CDR3: CASSSRTSISADTQYF
J: TRBJ2-7; V: TRBV7-6; D: -; size: once; DNA: TGTGCCAGCAGCTTAGCCCGGGGCTCCTACGAGCAGTACTTC; CDR3: CASSLARGSYEQYF
J: TRBJ1-2; V: TRBV9; D: -; size: -; DNA: TGTGCCAGCAGCGTATCTGGGGGCCTCTATGGCTACACCTTC; CDR3: CASSVSGGLYGYTF
J: TRBJ2-7; V: TRBV6-1; D: TRBD1; size: -; DNA: TGTGCCAGCAGTGCCCGGGACAGGGGGCCCTACGAGCAGTACTTC; CDR3: CASSARDRGPYEQYF
J: TRBJ1-1; V: TRBV5-1; D: -; size: -; DNA: TGCGCCAGCAGCTTGGGCCCAGGGAACACTGAAGCTTTCTTT; CDR3: CASSLGPGNTEAFF
J: TRBJ1-5; V: TRBV27; D: -; size: -; DNA: TGTGCCAGCAGTTTATGGCCGGGTGGCAATCAGCCCCAGCATTTT; CDR3: CASSLWPGGNQPQHF
J: TRBJ1-3; V: TRBV18; D: TRBD1; size: -; DNA: TGTGCCAGCTCACCGCGGACAGGGCTTCACTCTGGAAACACCATATATTTT; CDR3: CASSPRTGLHSGNTIYF
J: TRBJ1-6; V: TRBV2; D: TRBD1; size: -; DNA: TGTGCCAGCAGTGAACGTGGGACAGGGAGTTCACCCCTCCACTTT; CDR3: CASSERGTGSSPLHF
J: TRBJ2-2; V: TRBV27; D: TRBD1; size: -; DNA: TGTGCCAGCAGTTTCGGGGGACAGGCGAGCACCGGGGAGCTGTTTTTT; CDR3: CASSFGGQASTGELFF
J: TRBJ2-7; V: TRBV19; D: -; size: -; DNA: TGTGCCAGTTCGCAGGGCAGAGAGCAGTACTTC; CDR3: CASSQGREQYF
J: TRBJ2-1; V: TRBV5-6; D: TRBD2; size: once; DNA: TGTGCCAGCAGACCTGGACTAGTGTCCCAGAATGAGCAGTTCTTC; CDR3: CASRPGLVSQNEQFF
J: TRBJ2-7; V: TRBV9; D: -; size: once; DNA: TGTGCCAGCAGCGTAAAAGCGGGCCATTCCTACGAGCAGTACTTC; CDR3: CASSVKAGHSYEQYF
J: TRBJ1-3; V: TRBV4-3; D: -; size: -; DNA: TGCGCCAGCAGCCAAGGAATCAGGGTCTCGGGAAACACCATATATTTT; CDR3: CASSQGIRVSGNTIYF
J: TRBJ1-4; V: TRBV28; D: -; size: few; DNA: TGTGCCAGCAGTTTAGCGGAAAAACTGTTTTTT; CDR3: CASSLAEKLFF
J: TRBJ2-5; V: TRBV14; D: TRBD1; size: -; DNA: TGTGCCAGCAGCCTCACAGGGGTTTGGTTTCAAGAGACCCAGTACTTC; CDR3: CASSLTGVWFQETQYF
J: TRBJ1-1; V: TRBV30; D: TRBD1; size: few; DNA: TGTGCCTGGAGCGGACAGGGACGCACTGAAGCTTTCTTT; CDR3: CAWSGQGRTEAFF
J: TRBJ1-5; V: TRBV6-5; D: TRBD1; size: -; DNA: TGTGCCAGCAGTTACTTGGGACAGCGGCAGCCCCAGCATTTT; CDR3: CASSYLGQRQPQHF
J: TRBJ2-7; V: TRBV2; D: TRBD1; size: -; DNA: TGTGCCAGCAGTATAACAGGGGGGCTATCCTACGAGCAGTACTTC; CDR3: CASSITGGLSYEQYF
J: TRBJ2-1; V: TRBV6-5; D: -; size: once; DNA: TGTGCCAGCAGTTACGAGAGTCGTTCCTACAATGAGCAGTTCTTC; CDR3: CASSYESRSYNEQFF
J: TRBJ1-4; V: TRBV6-1; D: -; size: -; DNA: TGTGCCAGCAGTGAGGGAGCAGGGGTCGAAAAACTGTTTTTT; CDR3: CASSEGAGVEKLFF
J: TRBJ1-1; V: TRBV19; D: -; size: few; DNA: TGTGCCAGTAGTTTACGGTTGAACACTGAAGCTTTCTTT; CDR3: CASSLRLNTEAFF
J: TRBJ1-4; V: TRBV28; D: TRBD1; size: -; DNA: TGTGCCAGCAGTGGGGACAGACCTAATGAAAAACTGTTTTTT; CDR3: CASSGDRPNEKLFF
J: TRBJ2-3; V: TRBV5-6; D: -; size: -; DNA: TGTGCCAGCAGCTTGGTTTTGGAGACCCGCACAGATACGCAGTATTTT; CDR3: CASSLVLETRTDTQYF
J: TRBJ1-5; V: TRBV15; D: TRBD1; size: few; DNA: TGTGCCACCAGCAGGGACGACAGGGCTAGTCAGCCCCAGCATTTT; CDR3: CATSRDDRASQPQHF
J: TRBJ1-2; V: TRBV13; D: TRBD1; size: -; DNA: TGTGCCAGCTTAACCACCACGGGACAGGGAAGCGGCTACACCTTC; CDR3: CASLTTTGQGSGYTF
J: TRBJ2-5; V: TRBV7-2; D: TRBD1; size: -; DNA: TGTGCCAGCAGCCTACAGGGGGCGGGAGCGCCCTCAGGAGAGACCCAGTACTTC; CDR3: CASSLQGAGAPSGETQYF
J: TRBJ2-3; V: TRBV7-2; D: TRBD2; size: -; DNA: TGTGCCAGCAGCTTAATCCCACTAGCGATTAGCACAGATACGCAGTATTTT; CDR3: CASSLIPLAISTDTQYF
J: TRBJ2-2; V: TRBV27; D: -; size: -; DNA: TGTGCCAGCAGTTTACCAGCCGGGGAGCTGTTTTTT; CDR3: CASSLPAGELFF
J: TRBJ2-7; V: TRBV7-2; D: TRBD2; size: -; DNA: TGTGCCAGCAGCTTAGGTAGCGGGAGTCCTTACGAGCAGTACTTC; CDR3: CASSLGSGSPYEQYF
J: TRBJ1-4; V: TRBV23-1; D: -; size: -; DNA: TGCGCCAGCAGTCATATCCTTCGGAATGAAAAACTGTTTTTT; CDR3: CASSHILRNEKLFF
J: TRBJ2-1; V: TRBV5-8; D: -; size: once; DNA: TGTGCCAGCAGCTTGTACAGGGTTGGTGAGCAGTTCTTC; CDR3: CASSLYRVGEQFF
J: TRBJ1-4; V: TRBV15; D: -; size: -; DNA: TGTGCCACCAGCAGAGATTTGACTCATGGTGATGAAAAACTGTTTTTT; CDR3: CATSRDLTHGDEKLFF
J: TRBJ2-1; V: TRBV29-1; D: -; size: once; DNA: TGCAGCGTTGACGGACTCTTGGGGGAGCAGTTCTTC; CDR3: CSVDGLLGEQFF